This T cell receptor beta chain was recovered during a study of T-cell reconstitution after alpha-beta-depleted transplantation in children. It was with unique molecular identifiers that the TCRbeta library was prepared. One entry per CDR3 protein results from TCRdb running MiXCR on the PCR reads. Here the sample spans over 200,000 distinct CDR3 sequences, approximately 11% being singletons. Germline V gene data show CDR1 as MNHEY and CDR2 as SMNVEV (reference sequence). The CDR3 loop spans 14 amino acids. V lost 5 bases, J lost 0 bases, and 10 bases lay in between. This clonotype was counted a few times.

The rearrangement uses TRBV27 and TRBJ1-2, with D possibly being TRBD1 (5 bases). Specimen: PBMCs, collected before TCRalphabeta/CD19-depleted stem cell transplant. The source is a child under two years old with acute myeloid leukemia, due to receive a stem cell transplant. The CDR3 bases are TGTGCCAGCAGTCACGGGGGGACTAACTATGGCTACACCTTC. Translated: CASSHGGTNYGYTF.